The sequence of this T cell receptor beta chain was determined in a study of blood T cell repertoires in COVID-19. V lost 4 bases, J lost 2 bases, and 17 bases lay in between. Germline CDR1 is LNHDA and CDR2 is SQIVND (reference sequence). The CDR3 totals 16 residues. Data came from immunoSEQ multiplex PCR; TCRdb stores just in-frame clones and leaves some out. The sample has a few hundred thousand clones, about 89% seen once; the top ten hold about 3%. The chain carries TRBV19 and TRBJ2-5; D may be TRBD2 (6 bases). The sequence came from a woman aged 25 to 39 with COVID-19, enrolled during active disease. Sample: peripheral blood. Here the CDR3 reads CASSTVSTSTQETQYF. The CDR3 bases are TGTGCCAGTAGTACCGTTTCGACTAGTACACAAGAGACCCAGTACTTC.